One and the same sample provided the 32 T cell receptor beta chains below, sequenced in a study of blood T cell repertoires in COVID-19. Measured with immunoSEQ multiplex PCR; TCRdb has only the in-frame clones, and not every one. This sample has 200,000 to 250,000 clones, with roughly 86% found just once. The sample taken for sequencing was peripheral blood. The receptors were gathered from a woman aged 30 to 39 who had recovered from COVID-19.

The V call is TRBV9, the J call TRBJ2-5, with D possibly matching TRBD1 (5 bases). Germline lookup yields CDR1 SGDLS and CDR2 YYNGEE. Trimming stripped 2 bases from V and 7 bases from J, with 12 bases between. The CDR3 is 13 amino acids. This chain's CDR3 is CASSVRQWGTQYF. CDR3 DNA: TGTGCCAGCAGCGTCCGACAGTGGGGGACCCAGTACTTC. Together with reference TRBV9 and TRBJ2-5, the CDR3 gives the full variable domain: DSGVTQTPKHLITATGQRVTLRCSPRSGDLSVYWYQQSLDQGLQFLIQYYNGEERAKGNILERFSAQQFPDLHSELNLSSLELGDSALYFCASSVRQWGTQYFGPGTRLLVL.

This clone occurred once. The chain carries TRBV19 and TRBJ1-5; TRBD1 is a possible D gene (5 bases). The CDR3 sequence is 13 residues long. From germline, CDR1 is LNHDA and CDR2 SQIVND (reference sequence). Trimming shortened V by 1 base and J by 10 bases, and 11 bases separated the two germline ends. The CDR3 loop is CASSIVRVSPQHF. For the CDR3, the DNA is TGTGCCAGTAGTATAGTCAGGGTCAGTCCCCAGCATTTT.

The chain couples TRBV7-9 to TRBJ2-7, with D possibly being TRBD2 (5 bases). Germline CDR1 is SEHNR and CDR2 is FQNEAQ (reference sequence). There are 15 residues in the CDR3. V was shortened by 3 bases and J by 0 bases, with 12 bases between the two germline ends. This chain's CDR3 is CASSLDGVSSYEQYF. The CDR3 bases are TGTGCCAGCAGCTTGGACGGGGTGAGCTCCTACGAGCAGTACTTC.

The chain couples TRBV3-1 (or the pseudogene TRBV3-2) to TRBJ1-3; D may be TRBD1 (6 bases). The V and J ends lost 4 bases and 1 base respectively, with 14 bases between them. Germline CDR1 and CDR2: LGHDT and YNNKEL (reference sequence). The CDR3 spans 16 residues. In nucleotides, the CDR3 is TGTGCCAGCAGCCTTTTTCAGGGGATTTCTGGAAACACCATATATTTT. Translating gives CASSLFQGISGNTIYF.

In nucleotides, the CDR3 is TGTGCCAGCAGCCCCAGGGGGACAGAGATTAAACGTGATGGCTACACCTTC. This sequence encodes CASSPRGTEIKRDGYTF. V gene TRBV9 combines with J gene TRBJ1-2; 7 bases line up with TRBD1. V gave up 4 bases and J gave up 6 bases; unmatched junction bases: 18. Germline lookup yields CDR1 SGDLS and CDR2 YYNGEE. The CDR3 totals 17 residues.

The rearrangement links TRBV25-1 to TRBJ1-4, with D possibly TRBD1 on 5 matching bases. This CDR3 has 14 residues. The V gene's germline CDR1 is MGHDK and CDR2 SYGVNS. V lost 3 bases to trimming and J lost 7 bases, with 12 bases between them. The CDR3 sequence is CASSDSDTGEKLFF. The DNA for the CDR3 is TGTGCCAGCAGTGATTCGGACACAGGTGAAAAACTGTTTTTT.

This chain uses TRBV10-3 with TRBJ1-3; 9 positions match TRBD1. There are 14 residues in the CDR3. The V gene's germline CDR1 is ENHRY and CDR2 SYGVKD. The junction had 7 bases not matched to a gene; V was cut back by 7 bases and J by 6 bases. The CDR3 coding sequence is TGTGCCATCACTCGGGACAGGGACGAAAACACCATATATTTT. Protein product: CAITRDRDENTIYF.

The V call is TRBV5-1, the J call TRBJ2-3, with D unresolved. Trimming took 0 bases from V and 6 from J, leaving 11 bases between them. The CDR3 has 14 residues. In germline, CDR1 is SGHRS, CDR2 YFSETQ. The CDR3 DNA is TGCGCCAGCAGCTTGGAAGCCCCCAGGGATACGCAGTATTTT. Its protein is CASSLEAPRDTQYF. Looking up the rest from reference TRBV5-1 and TRBJ2-3 gives the full variable domain: KAGVTQTPRYLIKTRGQQVTLSCSPISGHRSVSWYQQTPGQGLQFLFEYFSETQRNKGNFPGRFSGRQFSNSRSEMNVSTLELGDSALYLCASSLEAPRDTQYFGPGTRLTVL.

V and J are TRBV5-4 and TRBJ2-1; 14 bases are shared with TRBD2. V was pared by 4 bases and J by 9 bases, with 9 bases of the junction left unmatched. CDR3 length: 16 residues. From germline, CDR1 is SGHNT and CDR2 YYREEE (reference sequence). The CDR3 protein is CASSPRTSGGYGEQFF. In nucleotides, the CDR3 is TGTGCCAGCAGCCCGAGGACTAGCGGGGGGTATGGTGAGCAGTTCTTC.

The chain uses TRBV7-9 and TRBJ2-1; TRBD2 matches at 10 bases. This CDR3 has 15 residues. With V trimmed by 2 bases and J by 6 bases, 4 bases remained unmatched. CDR1 and CDR2 from the germline V gene are SEHNR and FQNEAQ (reference sequence). In DNA form, the CDR3 reads TGTGCCAGCAGCTTAAGTAGCGGGGGGTTCAATGAGCAGTTCTTC. Translation: CASSLSSGGFNEQFF.

For this clone: Other nucleotide sequences in the sample specify the same CDR3. This chain links TRBV7-2 with TRBJ2-5; no reliable D call. The germline CDR1 and CDR2 sequences are SGHTA and FQGNSA. Trimming took off 2 bases at V and 0 bases at J, with 4 bases between the two ends. CDR3 size: 13 residues. The CDR3 loop is CASSLNNQETQYF. CDR3 DNA: TGTGCCAGCAGCTTAAACAACCAAGAGACCCAGTACTTC. The whole variable domain, filled in from reference TRBV7-2 and TRBJ2-5, reads GAGVSQSPSNKVTEKGKDVELRCDPISGHTALYWYRQSLGQGLEFLIYFQGNSAPDKSGLPSDRFSAERTGGSVSTLTIQRTQQEDSAVYLCASSLNNQETQYFGPGTRLLVL.

V usage is TRBV10-2 and J usage is TRBJ1-1; 8 bases agree with TRBD1. Germline CDR1 is WSHSY and CDR2 is SAAADI. With V trimmed by 6 bases and J by 1 base, 1 base remained unmatched. CDR3 length equals 13 residues. DNA for the CDR3: TGCGCCAGCAGGGGGACAGGGAACACTGAAGCTTTCTTT. This translates into CASRGTGNTEAFF.

This chain uses TRBV2 with TRBJ1-1; D is unresolved. The CDR3 contains 14 residues. The germline V gene has CDR1 SNHLY and CDR2 FYNNEI. The germline V and J ends were trimmed by 2 bases and 6 bases, with 13 bases remaining between them. The CDR3: CASSEILGGPEAFF. The CDR3 bases are TGTGCCAGCAGTGAAATTTTGGGAGGTCCTGAAGCTTTCTTT.

The chain is built from TRBV9 and TRBJ2-2, with 7 nucleotides matching TRBD2. Germline V gene data show CDR1 as SGDLS and CDR2 as YYNGEE. The CDR3 totals 15 residues. V shed 4 bases and J 5 bases; nucleotides not matched to a gene: 8. This CDR3 is CASSPMGGGTGELFF. DNA of the CDR3: TGTGCCAGCAGCCCCATGGGGGGAGGGACCGGGGAGCTGTTTTTT.

The rearrangement joins TRBV19 to TRBJ2-7; 9 bases are a match to TRBD2. The V segment lost 3 bases and the J segment 6 bases; nucleotides outside the gene matches: 6. The germline V gene encodes CDR1 LNHDA and CDR2 SQIVND (reference sequence). This CDR3 region has 14 residues. The CDR3 spells CASSIGGGDFEQYF. CDR3 bases: TGTGCCAGTAGTATCGGCGGGGGGGATTTCGAGCAGTACTTC.

The V call is TRBV6-2 or TRBV6-3, the J call TRBJ2-1; possible D gene TRBD2, 7 bases. CDR3 size: 15 residues. V dropped 6 bases and J dropped 4 bases, with 16 bases sitting between them. The germline V gene has CDR1 MNHEY and CDR2 SVGEGT. This CDR3 is CASSYGGGRYNEQFF. In DNA, the CDR3 is TGTGCCAGCAGCTATGGGGGGGGGCGGTACAATGAGCAGTTCTTC.

This clone was counted only a few times. This chain links TRBV6-1 with TRBJ1-2; 11 nucleotides line up with TRBD1. The junction had 8 bases not matched to a gene; V was cut back by 4 bases and J by 4 bases. This CDR3 spans 16 amino acids. The germline V gene has CDR1 MNHNS and CDR2 SASEGT. CDR3 in DNA: TGTGCCAGCAGTGGATACCGGACAGGGGGCTTCTATGGCTACACCTTC. Protein: CASSGYRTGGFYGYTF.

V usage is TRBV6-6 and J usage is TRBJ1-2, with 7 bases fitting TRBD1. CDR3 size: 14 residues. Germline values: CDR1 MNHNY, CDR2 SVGAGI (reference sequence). Trimming at V came to 5 bases and at J to 5 bases, leaving 8 bases not matched to a gene. CDR3 residues: CASSPGQDWYGYTF. For the CDR3, the DNA is TGTGCCAGCAGTCCCGGACAGGACTGGTATGGCTACACCTTC.

The chain uses TRBV9 and TRBJ2-7; D is unresolved. The CDR3 loop spans 13 amino acids. The germline V gene encodes CDR1 SGDLS and CDR2 YYNGEE. V shed 0 bases and J shed 1 base, with 5 bases lying between them. CDR3: CASSVDGSYEQYF. The CDR3 bases are TGTGCCAGCAGCGTAGACGGTTCCTACGAGCAGTACTTC.

The rearrangement links TRBV4-1 to TRBJ2-7; tentative D call: TRBD1 (5 bases). Germline assignment: CDR1 MGHRA and CDR2 YSYEKL. This CDR3 is built from 13 residues. Trimming left V 2 bases short and J 4 bases short, with 9 bases between. The CDR3 DNA follows: TGCGCCAGCAGCCAACAACAGGAATACGAGCAGTACTTC. This encodes CASSQQQEYEQYF.

The chain uses TRBV19 and TRBJ2-3, with a possible D match to TRBD1 (6 bases). Germline CDR1 is LNHDA and CDR2 is SQIVND (reference sequence). The CDR3 is 16 amino acids. V was pared by 3 bases and J by 0 bases, with 13 bases between. This CDR3 reads CASSISGTPSTDTQYF. The CDR3 DNA is TGTGCCAGTAGTATCAGTGGGACACCTAGCACAGATACGCAGTATTTT. The full variable domain, with the rest looked up from reference TRBV19 and TRBJ2-3, is DGGITQSPKYLFRKEGQNVTLSCEQNLNHDAMYWYRQDPGQGLRLIYYSQIVNDFQKGDIAEGYSVSREKKESFPLTVTSAQKNPTAFYLCASSISGTPSTDTQYFGPGTRLTVL.

The chain uses TRBV5-1 and TRBJ2-7; 9 bases are a match to TRBD1. Germline trimming cut 5 bases from V and 4 bases from J; bases unmatched to any gene: 7. Germline V gene sequence: CDR1 SGHRS, CDR2 YFSETQ. This CDR3 is built from 14 residues. Written as DNA, the CDR3 is TGCGCCAGCAGTCCCGGACAGGGGTGGTACGAGCAGTACTTC. Protein sequence: CASSPGQGWYEQYF.

V gene TRBV9 combines with J gene TRBJ2-5; the match to TRBD2 covers 8 bases. Germline CDR1 and CDR2: SGDLS and YYNGEE. The CDR3 has 15 residues. The V segment lost 0 bases and the J segment 4 bases; nucleotides outside the gene matches: 5. The CDR3 bases are TGTGCCAGCAGCGTAGGGGCGGGGGGAGGAGAGACCCAGTACTTC. It encodes CASSVGAGGGETQYF. Supplemented by reference TRBV9 and TRBJ2-5, the full variable domain reads DSGVTQTPKHLITATGQRVTLRCSPRSGDLSVYWYQQSLDQGLQFLIQYYNGEERAKGNILERFSAQQFPDLHSELNLSSLELGDSALYFCASSVGAGGGETQYFGPGTRLLVL.

The CDR3 DNA follows: TGTGCCAGTACCTATCAACAGGGCCTTGGGGATCAGCCCCAGCATTTT. This encodes CASTYQQGLGDQPQHF. This chain uses TRBV19 with TRBJ1-5, with D possibly being TRBD1 (6 bases). CDR1 is LNHDA and CDR2 is SQIVND in the germline V gene (reference sequence). Trimming pared 7 bases from V and 5 bases from J, leaving 21 bases between. The CDR3 covers 16 residues.

The chain is built from TRBV5-6 and TRBJ1-4; 11 bases are shared with TRBD1. In germline, CDR1 is SGHDT, CDR2 YYEEEE. The CDR3 length is 18 residues. J lost 7 bases, V lost 0 bases, and 11 bases had no gene match. CDR3 region: CASSLAGTGGDLGEKLFF. CDR3 DNA: TGTGCCAGCAGCTTGGCTGGGACAGGGGGTGATTTGGGTGAAAAACTGTTTTTT.

The chain couples TRBV27 to TRBJ2-2, with 11 nucleotides matching TRBD2. The CDR3 is 15 residues long. Germline V gene data show CDR1 as MNHEY and CDR2 as SMNVEV (reference sequence). J was trimmed by 6 bases and V by 3 bases; bases with no gene match: 3. The CDR3 sequence: CASSFVAGGPGELFF. The CDR3 nucleotides read TGTGCCAGCAGTTTTGTAGCGGGGGGGCCCGGGGAGCTGTTTTTT.

The rearrangement uses TRBV2 and TRBJ2-2, with 13 bases lining up with TRBD2. Germline-derived CDR1 and CDR2 are SNHLY and FYNNEI. V shed 2 bases, J shed 8 bases, and the junction held 8 bases outside the gene matches. The CDR3 extends over 17 amino acids. CDR3 coding DNA: TGTGCCAGCAGTGAAATAGAACTAGCGGGGGGGATAGGGGAGCTGTTTTTT. It is translated as CASSEIELAGGIGELFF.

The gene calls are TRBV6-4 and TRBJ1-1; 7 nucleotides align to TRBD1. CDR1 and CDR2 from the germline V gene are MRHNA and SNTAGT. CDR3 size: 15 residues. With V trimmed by 4 bases and J by 4 bases, 9 bases remained unmatched. The CDR3 loop reads CASSVPQGGGTEAFF. DNA for the CDR3: TGTGCCAGCAGTGTTCCCCAGGGGGGAGGCACTGAAGCTTTCTTT.

J is TRBJ1-1 and V is TRBV9; D remains unclear. The length of the CDR3 is 16 residues. Germline V gene data show CDR1 as SGDLS and CDR2 as YYNGEE. Trimming pared 6 bases from V and 3 bases from J, leaving 21 bases between. The CDR3 loop is CASTPRDSSWDTEAFF. The CDR3 DNA reads TGTGCCAGCACCCCCCGGGATTCGTCCTGGGACACTGAAGCTTTCTTT.

V is TRBV5-4 and J is TRBJ2-7; D unresolved. The CDR3 length is 13 residues. From germline, CDR1 is SGHNT and CDR2 YYREEE (reference sequence). Trimming took 0 bases from V and 3 from J, leaving 7 bases between them. CDR3 DNA sequence: TGTGCCAGCAGCTTGGGGCCAGACTACGAGCAGTACTTC. Its translation is CASSLGPDYEQYF. Full variable domain (missing parts from reference TRBV5-4 and TRBJ2-7): ETGVTQSPTHLIKTRGQQVTLRCSSQSGHNTVSWYQQALGQGPQFIFQYYREEENGRGNFPPRFSGLQFPNYSSELNVNALELDDSALYLCASSLGPDYEQYFGPGTRLTVT.

The gene calls are TRBV18 and TRBJ2-7; D gene unclear. This CDR3 spans 14 amino acids. Per germline, CDR1 KGHSH and CDR2 LQKENI. The germline V and J ends were trimmed by 4 bases and 0 bases, with 10 bases remaining between them. The CDR3: CASSLKTSSYEQYF. Here the CDR3 DNA reads TGTGCCAGCTCACTAAAAACCAGCTCCTACGAGCAGTACTTC.

The V and J genes are TRBV11-2 and TRBJ1-2; TRBD1 matches at 7 bases. This CDR3 spans 18 amino acids. V was clipped by 2 bases and J by 7 bases; unmatched bases: 19. Germline V gives CDR1 SGHAT, CDR2 FQNNGV. The CDR3 spells CASSLPFEGASPPGGYTF. The CDR3, as DNA: TGTGCCAGCAGCTTACCTTTCGAGGGGGCCTCACCCCCAGGTGGCTACACCTTC.